This T cell receptor (beta chain) was recorded in a study of identical twins. The sample holds a few counts of this clonotype. The antigen is not known. From the 5' RACE reads, TCRdb called clonotypes with MiXCR, one entry per CDR3 protein. The sample shows around 470,000 distinct CDR3 sequences, approximately 15% of them seen only once. Germline V lookup: CDR1 SGHAT, CDR2 FQDESV (reference sequence). Trimming left V 3 bases short and J 2 bases short, with 22 bases between. This CDR3 has 18 residues. General study points: Models predicted too little out-of-frame TCR alpha sharing in monozygotic twins.

The same sample was also studied in work on yellow fever vaccine responses in identical twins.

The chain recombines TRBV11-1 with TRBJ1-1; the D gene is possibly TRBD1 (5 bases). The sample taken for sequencing was CD4+ T cells sorted from blood. This TCR derives from a young woman in good health. Here the CDR3 reads CASSFLPGALGDNTEAFF. The CDR3 DNA reads TGTGCCAGCAGCTTCCTGCCGGGAGCCCTGGGGGATAACACTGAAGCTTTCTTT.